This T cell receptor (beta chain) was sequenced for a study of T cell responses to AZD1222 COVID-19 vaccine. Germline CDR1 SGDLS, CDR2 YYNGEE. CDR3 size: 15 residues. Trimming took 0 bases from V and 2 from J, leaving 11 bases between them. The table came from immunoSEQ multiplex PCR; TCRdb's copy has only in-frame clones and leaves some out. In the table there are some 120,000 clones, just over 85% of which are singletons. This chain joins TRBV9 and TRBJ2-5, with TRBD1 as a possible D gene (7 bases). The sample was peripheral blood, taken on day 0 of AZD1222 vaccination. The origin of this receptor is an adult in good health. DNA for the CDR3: TGTGCCAGCAGCGTAGGACAGGGAGGACAAGAGACCCAGTACTTC. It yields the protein CASSVGQGGQETQYF.